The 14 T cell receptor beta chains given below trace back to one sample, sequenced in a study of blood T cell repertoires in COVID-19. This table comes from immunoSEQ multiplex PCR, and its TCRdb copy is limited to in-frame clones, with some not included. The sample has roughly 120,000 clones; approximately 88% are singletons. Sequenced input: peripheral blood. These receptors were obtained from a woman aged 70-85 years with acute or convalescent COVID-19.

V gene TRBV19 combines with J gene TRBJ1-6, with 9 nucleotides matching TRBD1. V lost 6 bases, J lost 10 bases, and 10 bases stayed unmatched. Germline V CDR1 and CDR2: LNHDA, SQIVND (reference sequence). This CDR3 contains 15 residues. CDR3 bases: TGTGCCAGTAGCCCCCCGGGACAGGGAGGATCACCCCTCCACTTT. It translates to CASSPPGQGGSPLHF. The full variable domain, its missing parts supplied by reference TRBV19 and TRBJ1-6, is DGGITQSPKYLFRKEGQNVTLSCEQNLNHDAMYWYRQDPGQGLRLIYYSQIVNDFQKGDIAEGYSVSREKKESFPLTVTSAQKNPTAFYLCASSPPGQGGSPLHFGNGTRLTVT.

The CDR3 DNA reads as TGTGCCAGCAGCTTAACGAGGGGAGGAGGGACCGGGGAGCTGTTTTTT. Protein sequence: CASSLTRGGGTGELFF. This chain links TRBV7-3 with TRBJ2-2, with TRBD2 as a possible D gene (6 bases). V was pared by 0 bases and J by 5 bases, with 13 bases between. There are 16 residues in the CDR3. The germline V gene encodes CDR1 SGHTA and CDR2 FQGTGA.

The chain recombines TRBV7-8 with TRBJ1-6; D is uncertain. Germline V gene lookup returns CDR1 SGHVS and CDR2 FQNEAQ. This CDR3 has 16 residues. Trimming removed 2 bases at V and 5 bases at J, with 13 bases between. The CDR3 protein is CASSLWEGDHNSPLHF. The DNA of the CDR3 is TGTGCCAGCAGCTTATGGGAGGGTGACCATAATTCACCCCTCCACTTT.

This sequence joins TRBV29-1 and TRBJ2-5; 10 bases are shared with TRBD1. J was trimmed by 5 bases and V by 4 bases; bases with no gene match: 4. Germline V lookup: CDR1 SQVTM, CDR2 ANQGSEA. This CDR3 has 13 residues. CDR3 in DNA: TGCAGCGTTGCGGGACAGGGGAGGGAGACCCAGTACTTC. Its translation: CSVAGQGRETQYF.

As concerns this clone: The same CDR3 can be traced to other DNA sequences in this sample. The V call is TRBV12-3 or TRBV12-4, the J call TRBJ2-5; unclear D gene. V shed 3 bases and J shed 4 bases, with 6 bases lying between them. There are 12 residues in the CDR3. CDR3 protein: CASSLNRETQYF. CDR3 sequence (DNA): TGTGCCAGCAGTTTGAACAGAGAGACCCAGTACTTC.

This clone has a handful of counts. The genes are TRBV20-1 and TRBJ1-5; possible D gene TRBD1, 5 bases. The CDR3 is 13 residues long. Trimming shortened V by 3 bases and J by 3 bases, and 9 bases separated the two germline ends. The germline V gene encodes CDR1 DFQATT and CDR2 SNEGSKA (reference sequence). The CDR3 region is CSASQGVNQPQHF. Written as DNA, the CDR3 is TGCAGTGCTAGTCAAGGGGTCAATCAGCCCCAGCATTTT.

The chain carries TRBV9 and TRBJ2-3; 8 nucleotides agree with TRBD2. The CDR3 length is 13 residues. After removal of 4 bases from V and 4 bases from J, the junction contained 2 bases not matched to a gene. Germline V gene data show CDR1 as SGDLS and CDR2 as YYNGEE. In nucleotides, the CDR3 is TGTGCCAGCAGCCAGGGACTAGCAGATACGCAGTATTTT. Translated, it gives CASSQGLADTQYF.

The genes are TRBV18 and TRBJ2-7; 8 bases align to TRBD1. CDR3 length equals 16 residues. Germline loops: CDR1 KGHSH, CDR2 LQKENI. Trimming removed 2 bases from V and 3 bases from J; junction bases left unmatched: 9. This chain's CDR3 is CASSPGTGGLNYEQYF. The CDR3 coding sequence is TGTGCCAGCTCACCAGGGACAGGTGGTTTGAACTACGAGCAGTACTTC. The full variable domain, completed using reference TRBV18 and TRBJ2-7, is NAGVMQNPRHLVRRRGQEARLRCSPMKGHSHVYWYRQLPEEGLKFMVYLQKENIIDESGMPKERFSAEFPKEGPSILRIQQVVRGDSAAYFCASSPGTGGLNYEQYFGPGTRLTVT.

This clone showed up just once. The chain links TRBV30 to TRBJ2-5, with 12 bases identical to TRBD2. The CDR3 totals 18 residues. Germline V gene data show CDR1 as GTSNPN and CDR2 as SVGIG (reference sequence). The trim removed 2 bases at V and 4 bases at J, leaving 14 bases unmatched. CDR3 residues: CAWSPTRRASGRAETQYF. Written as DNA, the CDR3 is TGTGCCTGGAGTCCGACCAGGCGGGCTAGCGGGAGGGCAGAGACCCAGTACTTC. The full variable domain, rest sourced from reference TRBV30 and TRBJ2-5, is SQTIHQWPATLVQPVGSPLSLECTVEGTSNPNLYWYRQAAGRGLQLLFYSVGIGQISSEVPQNLSASRPQDRQFILSSKKLLLSDSGFYLCAWSPTRRASGRAETQYFGPGTRLLVL.

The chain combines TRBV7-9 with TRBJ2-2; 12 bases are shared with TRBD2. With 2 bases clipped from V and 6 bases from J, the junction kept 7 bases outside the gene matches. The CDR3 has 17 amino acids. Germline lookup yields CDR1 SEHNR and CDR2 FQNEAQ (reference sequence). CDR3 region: CASSLTSGGLSPGELFF. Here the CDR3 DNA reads TGTGCCAGCAGCTTAACTAGCGGGGGGCTGAGTCCCGGGGAGCTGTTTTTT.

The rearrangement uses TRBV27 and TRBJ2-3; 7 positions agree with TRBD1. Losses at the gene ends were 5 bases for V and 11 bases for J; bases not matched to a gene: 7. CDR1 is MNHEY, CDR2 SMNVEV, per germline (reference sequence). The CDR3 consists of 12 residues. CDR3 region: CASSIGQEMQYF. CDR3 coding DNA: TGTGCCAGCAGTATTGGACAGGAAATGCAGTATTTT.

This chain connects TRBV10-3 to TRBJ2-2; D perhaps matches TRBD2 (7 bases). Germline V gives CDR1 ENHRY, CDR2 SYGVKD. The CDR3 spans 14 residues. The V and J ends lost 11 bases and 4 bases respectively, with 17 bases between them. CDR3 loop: CAALEGGRTGELFF. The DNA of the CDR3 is TGTGCCGCCCTAGAGGGGGGGCGCACCGGGGAGCTGTTTTTT.

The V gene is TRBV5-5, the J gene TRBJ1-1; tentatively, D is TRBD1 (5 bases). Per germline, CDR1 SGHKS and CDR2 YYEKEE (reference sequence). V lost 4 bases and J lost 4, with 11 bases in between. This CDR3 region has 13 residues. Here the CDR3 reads CASSPVGGTEAFF. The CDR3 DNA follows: TGTGCCAGCAGCCCCGTGGGGGGCACTGAAGCTTTCTTT.

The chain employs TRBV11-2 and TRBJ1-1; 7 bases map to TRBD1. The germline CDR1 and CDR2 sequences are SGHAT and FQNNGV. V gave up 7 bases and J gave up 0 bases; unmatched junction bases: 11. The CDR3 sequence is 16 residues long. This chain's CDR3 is CASTSLWTGMNTEAFF. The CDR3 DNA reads TGTGCCAGCACCTCGCTTTGGACAGGCATGAACACTGAAGCTTTCTTT.